Below are 21 T cell receptor beta chains sequenced from a single sample in a study of blood T cells in healthy people across ages. A second PCR of 7 to 11 cycles used a sample-barcoded 5' primer and a J-beta primer mix. TCRdb reprocessed the 5' RACE reads via MiXCR and lists one record per CDR3 protein. The table lists just over 1 million distinct CDR3 sequences, around 45% of them singletons, with 15% to 20% in the top ten. Material: blood. The receptor source for this set is a woman aged 60-70 years in good health.

This clonotype was observed at least ten times. CDR3 in amino acids: CASSIPHQETQYF. The CDR3 bases are TGTGCCAGCAGTATTCCCCACCAAGAGACCCAGTACTTC. The chain combines TRBV12-3 or TRBV12-4 with TRBJ2-5; D is unclear. The CDR3 loop spans 13 amino acids. Deletions cut 5 bases from V and 0 bases from J, with 7 bases between.

Note on this clonotype: The junction shows a germline mismatch at one end, possibly a read error. The rearrangement uses TRBV12-3 or TRBV12-4 and TRBJ2-7, with D possibly being TRBD2 (7 bases). This CDR3 has 13 amino acids. The CDR3 nucleotides are TGTACCAGCAGTCAAGGGGGGGCCTACGAGCAGTACTTC. Its translation: CTSSQGGAYEQYF.

V and J are TRBV3-1 and TRBJ2-7; D might be TRBD2 (5 bases). Germline CDR1 is LGHDT and CDR2 is YNNKEL (reference sequence). This CDR3 is 16 amino acids long. The V end lost 0 bases, the J end lost 4 bases, and 16 bases lay between the germline ends. CDR3 residues: CASSQDGGTAAYEQYF. The CDR3 DNA sequence: TGTGCCAGCAGCCAAGATGGCGGAACAGCGGCTTACGAGCAGTACTTC.

The chain combines TRBV24-1 with TRBJ2-7; D might be TRBD2 (6 bases). The germline V gene encodes CDR1 KGHDR and CDR2 SFDVKD. The CDR3 has 14 residues. The V gene lost 5 bases and the J gene lost 0 bases, with 10 bases spanning the gap. DNA of the CDR3: TGTGCCACCAGTGCCACCGGGAGCTCCTACGAGCAGTACTTC. It specifies CATSATGSSYEQYF.

The rearrangement joins TRBV5-6 to TRBJ2-1; 8 bases are a match to TRBD2. The CDR3 consists of 17 residues. With V trimmed by 0 bases and J by 0 bases, 5 bases remained unmatched. Germline V gene sequence: CDR1 SGHDT, CDR2 YYEEEE. CDR3: CASSLASAGGSYNEQFF. The CDR3 nucleotides read TGTGCCAGCAGCTTGGCCTCGGCGGGGGGCTCCTACAATGAGCAGTTCTTC.

The J gene is TRBJ2-3, the V gene TRBV14; D not certain. Trimming shortened V by 0 bases and J by 2 bases, and 12 bases separated the two germline ends. The CDR3 is 16 amino acids. The germline V gene encodes CDR1 SGHDN and CDR2 FVKESK. CDR3 coding DNA: TGTGCCAGCAGCCAAGAGGCTCTGATCTTCACAGATACGCAGTATTTT. Amino acid sequence: CASSQEALIFTDTQYF.

This sequence joins TRBV2 and TRBJ2-7; D may be TRBD1 (5 bases). Trimming removed 7 bases from V and 1 base from J, with 14 bases in between. Germline-derived CDR1 and CDR2 are SNHLY and FYNNEI. The CDR3 has 14 residues. The CDR3 region has the DNA TGTGCCAGCAATTTCCAGGGTTATTCCTACGAGCAGTACTTC. It is translated as CASNFQGYSYEQYF. Together with reference TRBV2 and TRBJ2-7, the CDR3 gives the full variable domain: EPEVTQTPSHQVTQMGQEVILRCVPISNHLYFYWYRQILGQKVEFLVSFYNNEISEKSEIFDDQFSVERPDGSNFTLKIRSTKLEDSAMYFCASNFQGYSYEQYFGPGTRLTVT.

V gene TRBV10-2 combines with J gene TRBJ2-5; 8 nucleotides line up with TRBD2. The CDR3 runs 15 residues. Germline CDR1 and CDR2: WSHSY and SAAADI. V gave up 3 bases and J gave up 7 bases; unmatched junction bases: 10. The DNA for the CDR3 is TGCGCCAGCAGTGAAGTGACTAGCGAAATCGGGACCCAGTACTTC. Translating gives CASSEVTSEIGTQYF.

The chain joins TRBV7-8 to TRBJ2-1, with D possibly matching TRBD2 (6 bases). The CDR3 runs 14 residues. Deletions cut 1 base from V and 9 bases from J, with 13 bases between. Per the germline V gene, CDR1 is SGHVS and CDR2 is FQNEAQ. CDR3 in amino acids: CASSLVEVGGEQFF. The CDR3 DNA sequence: TGTGCCAGCAGCTTAGTCGAGGTGGGGGGTGAGCAGTTCTTC.

V usage is TRBV7-2 and J usage is TRBJ1-2; weak D call: TRBD1 (6 bases). Per germline, CDR1 SGHTA and CDR2 FQGNSA. The ends were cut back, 5 bases at V and 3 bases at J, with 13 bases in the middle. The CDR3 is 14 residues long. The DNA of the CDR3 is TGTGCCAGCAGCCCCCAACAGGGTGACTATGGCTACACCTTC. Its protein product is CASSPQQGDYGYTF.

This clonotype was seen many times. The chain links TRBV10-3 to TRBJ2-5, with D perhaps matching TRBD1 (5 bases). V was trimmed by 3 bases and J by 3 bases, leaving 8 bases between them. In germline, CDR1 is ENHRY, CDR2 SYGVKD. The CDR3 sequence is 13 residues long. CDR3 sequence: CAISDRREETQYF. DNA for the CDR3: TGTGCCATCAGTGATCGCAGGGAAGAGACCCAGTACTTC.

This chain links TRBV12-5 with TRBJ2-1; 10 nucleotides agree with TRBD2. V was pared by 0 bases and J by 9 bases, with 23 bases of the junction left unmatched. Per the germline V gene, CDR1 is LGHNT and CDR2 is FRNRAP. This CDR3 is built from 21 residues. The CDR3 DNA sequence: TGTGCTAGTGGTTTGGTACTTTTCCGTAGGGAGGCTAGCGGGAGATCCGGTGAGCAGTTCTTC. This gives the protein CASGLVLFRREASGRSGEQFF.

This clonotype was observed a single time. One junction end disagrees with the germline gene, perhaps due to a read error. The chain employs TRBV6-6 and TRBJ2-7, with 7 bases aligning to TRBD1. CDR3 length: 14 residues. Germline V gene lookup returns CDR1 MNHNY and CDR2 SVGAGI (reference sequence). The CDR3 is CVSSYVDREYEQYF. CDR3 bases: TGTGTCAGCAGTTACGTCGACAGGGAATACGAGCAGTACTTC.

This sequence joins TRBV14 and TRBJ1-2; TRBD1 matches at 8 bases. The CDR3 consists of 15 residues. Germline values: CDR1 SGHDN, CDR2 FVKESK. Germline trimming cut 4 bases from V and 4 bases from J; bases unmatched to any gene: 8. CDR3 residues: CASSPSRTGLYGYTF. In DNA form, the CDR3 reads TGTGCCAGCAGCCCCTCCAGGACAGGGCTCTATGGCTACACCTTC. The complete variable domain, with remaining parts taken from reference TRBV14 and TRBJ1-2, reads EAGVTQFPSHSVIEKGQTVTLRCDPISGHDNLYWYRRVMGKEIKFLLHFVKESKQDESGMPNNRFLAERTGGTYSTLKVQPAELEDSGVYFCASSPSRTGLYGYTFGSGTRLTVV.

In its sample, this clonotype was seen a few times. The V call is TRBV5-1, the J call TRBJ2-3; 9 bases align to TRBD2. Germline trimming cut 4 bases from V and 6 bases from J; bases unmatched to any gene: 9. The CDR3 runs 15 residues. CDR1 and CDR2 (germline): SGHRS, YFSETQ. The CDR3 loop reads CASSETSGAWDTQYF. CDR3 DNA sequence: TGCGCCAGCAGCGAGACTAGCGGCGCTTGGGATACGCAGTATTTT.

This clonotype was seen only a few times. J is TRBJ2-3 and V is TRBV5-1; D might be TRBD2 (5 bases). From germline, CDR1 is SGHRS and CDR2 YFSETQ. V shed 6 bases and J shed 0 bases, with 14 bases lying between them. CDR3 length equals 15 residues. CDR3 loop: CASTRGQVSTDTQYF. The CDR3 bases are TGCGCCAGCACCCGAGGGCAGGTTAGCACAGATACGCAGTATTTT.

This clonotype appeared once. V usage is TRBV2 and J usage is TRBJ2-3; the D gene could be TRBD1 or TRBD2 (5 bases each). The CDR3 has 11 amino acids. Germline CDR1 and CDR2: SNHLY and FYNNEI. The V and J ends lost 7 bases and 11 bases respectively, with 13 bases between them. The CDR3 reads CASMGETQQYF. The CDR3 region has the DNA TGTGCCAGCATGGGGGAGACGCAGCAGTATTTT.

The chain joins TRBV24-1 to TRBJ2-6; D not resolved. V lost 9 bases and J lost 4, with 12 bases in between. Germline V gives CDR1 KGHDR, CDR2 SFDVKD. The CDR3 covers 14 residues. This chain's CDR3 is CATGWGTGANVLTF. DNA for the CDR3: TGTGCCACCGGATGGGGTACCGGGGCCAACGTCCTGACTTTC.

The chain employs TRBV20-1 and TRBJ2-7, with TRBD1 identical over 7 bases. V trimming: 7 bases; J trimming: 1 base; junction bases outside the gene matches: 13. Germline values: CDR1 DFQATT, CDR2 SNEGSKA (reference sequence). The CDR3 runs to 15 residues. In DNA, the CDR3 is TGCAGTGTTAGTATGGGGACAGATAATTCCTACGAGCAGTACTTC. Residues: CSVSMGTDNSYEQYF.

This sequence joins TRBV15 and TRBJ2-5; 7 positions match TRBD2. Germline V gives CDR1 LNHNV, CDR2 YYDKDF (reference sequence). CDR3 length equals 16 residues. The V segment lost 0 bases and the J segment 13 bases; nucleotides outside the gene matches: 17. In DNA form, the CDR3 reads TGTGCCACCAGCAGAGATATCCAGCGGGGTACCCACGAGCGGTACTTC. As protein: CATSRDIQRGTHERYF.

The chain joins TRBV20-1 to TRBJ2-7; no reliable D call. The J call may be incorrect, as the DNA end agrees better with TRBJ2-5. The CDR3 spans 11 residues. From germline, CDR1 is DFQATT and CDR2 SNEGSKA (reference sequence). DNA for the CDR3: TGCAGTGCTAGAGGCACGGAGACCCAGTACTTC. Translated, it gives CSARGTETQYF.